The entry below describes one TCR beta chain. This CDR3 comprises 14 residues. V lost 3 bases, J lost 2 bases, and 10 bases lay in between. The germline gives CDR1 KGHSH, CDR2 LQKENI. This sample stems from a study of blood T cell repertoires in COVID-19. Data came from immunoSEQ multiplex PCR; TCRdb stores just in-frame clones and leaves some out. The sample records about 49,000 clones, about 77% being singletons. The sequence was obtained from an older man with active or convalescent COVID-19. The V call is TRBV18, the J call TRBJ2-5; D is uncertain. Sequencing input: peripheral blood. CDR3 sequence reads: CASSPGLKQETQYF. CDR3 coding DNA: TGTGCCAGCTCACCGGGCCTTAAACAAGAGACCCAGTACTTC.